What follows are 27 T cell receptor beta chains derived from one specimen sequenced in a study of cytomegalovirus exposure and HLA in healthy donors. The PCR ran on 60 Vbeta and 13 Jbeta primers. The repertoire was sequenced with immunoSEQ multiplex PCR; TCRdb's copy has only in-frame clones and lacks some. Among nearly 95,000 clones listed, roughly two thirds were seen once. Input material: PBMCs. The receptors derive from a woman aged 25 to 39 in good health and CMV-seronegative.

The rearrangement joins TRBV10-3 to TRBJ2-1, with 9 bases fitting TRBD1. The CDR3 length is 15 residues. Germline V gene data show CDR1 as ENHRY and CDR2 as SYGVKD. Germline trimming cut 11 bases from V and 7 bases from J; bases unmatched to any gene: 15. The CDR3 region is CAAWGTGGSFNEQFF. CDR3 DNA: TGTGCCGCATGGGGAACAGGGGGCAGCTTTAATGAGCAGTTCTTC.

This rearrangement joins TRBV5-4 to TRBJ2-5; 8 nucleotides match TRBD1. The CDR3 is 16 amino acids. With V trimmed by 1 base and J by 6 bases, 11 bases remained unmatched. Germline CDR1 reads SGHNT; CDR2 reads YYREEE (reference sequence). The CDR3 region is CASSLLARGQDKTQYF. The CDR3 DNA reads TGTGCCAGCAGCTTGTTGGCCAGGGGGCAGGATAAGACCCAGTACTTC.

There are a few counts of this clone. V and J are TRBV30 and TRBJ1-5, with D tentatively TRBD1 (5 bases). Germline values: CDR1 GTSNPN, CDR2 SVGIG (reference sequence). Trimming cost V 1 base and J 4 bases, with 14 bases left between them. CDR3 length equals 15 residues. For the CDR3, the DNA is TGTGCCTGGAGTGAGGGGAGGCCCTTTAATCAGCCCCAGCATTTT. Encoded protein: CAWSEGRPFNQPQHF.

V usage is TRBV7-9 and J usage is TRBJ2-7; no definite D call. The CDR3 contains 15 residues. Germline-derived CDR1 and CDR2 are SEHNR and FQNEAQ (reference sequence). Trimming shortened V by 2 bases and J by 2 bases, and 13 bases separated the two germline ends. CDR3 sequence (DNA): TGTGCCAGCAGCTTAACCGGTAGCCAGACCTACGAGCAGTACTTC. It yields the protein CASSLTGSQTYEQYF. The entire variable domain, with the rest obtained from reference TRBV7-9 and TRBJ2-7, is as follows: DTGVSQNPRHKITKRGQNVTFRCDPISEHNRLYWYRQTLGQGPEFLTYFQNEAQLEKSRLLSDRFSAERPKGSFSTLEIQRTEQGDSAMYLCASSLTGSQTYEQYFGPGTRLTVT.

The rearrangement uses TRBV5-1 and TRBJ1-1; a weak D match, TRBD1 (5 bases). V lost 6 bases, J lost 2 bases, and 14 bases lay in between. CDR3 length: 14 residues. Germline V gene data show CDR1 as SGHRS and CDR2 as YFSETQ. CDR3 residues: CASNWGGDNTEAFF. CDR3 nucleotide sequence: TGCGCCAGCAACTGGGGGGGGGATAACACTGAAGCTTTCTTT.

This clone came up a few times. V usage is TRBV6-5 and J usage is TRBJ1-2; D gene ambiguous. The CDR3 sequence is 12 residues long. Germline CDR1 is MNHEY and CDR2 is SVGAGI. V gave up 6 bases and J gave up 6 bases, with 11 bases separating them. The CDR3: CASRPELDGYTF. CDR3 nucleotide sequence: TGTGCCAGCAGGCCGGAGTTAGATGGCTACACCTTC.

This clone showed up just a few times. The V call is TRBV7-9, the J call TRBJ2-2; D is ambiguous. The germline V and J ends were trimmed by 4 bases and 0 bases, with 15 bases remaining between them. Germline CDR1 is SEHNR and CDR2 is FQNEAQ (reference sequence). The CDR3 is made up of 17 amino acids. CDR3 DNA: TGTGCCAGCAGCTCAATAGTTGCCCGATCGAACACCGGGGAGCTGTTTTTT. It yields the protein CASSSIVARSNTGELFF. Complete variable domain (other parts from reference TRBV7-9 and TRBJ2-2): DTGVSQNPRHKITKRGQNVTFRCDPISEHNRLYWYRQTLGQGPEFLTYFQNEAQLEKSRLLSDRFSAERPKGSFSTLEIQRTEQGDSAMYLCASSSIVARSNTGELFFGEGSRLTVL.

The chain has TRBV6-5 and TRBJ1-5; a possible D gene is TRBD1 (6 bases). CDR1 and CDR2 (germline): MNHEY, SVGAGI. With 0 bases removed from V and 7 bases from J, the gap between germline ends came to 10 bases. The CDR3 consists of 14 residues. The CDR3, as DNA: TGTGCCAGCAGTTACTCTCAGGGGCAGCAGCCCCAGCATTTT. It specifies CASSYSQGQQPQHF.

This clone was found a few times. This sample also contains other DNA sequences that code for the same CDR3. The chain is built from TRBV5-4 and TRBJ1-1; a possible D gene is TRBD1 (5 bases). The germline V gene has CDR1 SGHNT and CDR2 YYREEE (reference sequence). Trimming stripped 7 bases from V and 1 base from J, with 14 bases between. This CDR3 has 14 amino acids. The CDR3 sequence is CASFRDGGNTEAFF. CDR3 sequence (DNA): TGTGCCAGCTTCCGGGACGGGGGGAACACTGAAGCTTTCTTT.

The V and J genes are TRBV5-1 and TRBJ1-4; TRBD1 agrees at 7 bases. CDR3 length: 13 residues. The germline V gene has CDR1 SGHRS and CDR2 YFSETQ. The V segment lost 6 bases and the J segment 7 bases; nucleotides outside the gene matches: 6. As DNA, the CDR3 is TGCGCCAGCAAAGACAGGGTTGGTGAAAAACTGTTTTTT. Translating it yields CASKDRVGEKLFF.

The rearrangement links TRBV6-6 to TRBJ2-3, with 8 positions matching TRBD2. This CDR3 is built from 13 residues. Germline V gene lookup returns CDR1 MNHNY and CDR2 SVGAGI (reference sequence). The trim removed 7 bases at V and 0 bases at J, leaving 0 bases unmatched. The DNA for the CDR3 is TGTGCCAGCACGGGGGGGAGCACAGATACGCAGTATTTT. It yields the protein CASTGGSTDTQYF.

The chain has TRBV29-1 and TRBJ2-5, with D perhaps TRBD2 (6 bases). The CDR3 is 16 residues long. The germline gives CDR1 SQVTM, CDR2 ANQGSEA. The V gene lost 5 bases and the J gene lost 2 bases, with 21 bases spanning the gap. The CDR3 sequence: CSVPPPPGLPQETQYF. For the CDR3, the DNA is TGCAGCGTTCCCCCCCCGCCGGGACTCCCACAAGAGACCCAGTACTTC.

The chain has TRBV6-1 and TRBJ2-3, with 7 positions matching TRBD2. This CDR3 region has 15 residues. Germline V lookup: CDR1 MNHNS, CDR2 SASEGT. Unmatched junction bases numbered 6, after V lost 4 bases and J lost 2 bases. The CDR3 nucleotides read TGTGCCAGCAGTGCAAGCGGGGTGATCACAGATACGCAGTATTTT. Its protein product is CASSASGVITDTQYF.

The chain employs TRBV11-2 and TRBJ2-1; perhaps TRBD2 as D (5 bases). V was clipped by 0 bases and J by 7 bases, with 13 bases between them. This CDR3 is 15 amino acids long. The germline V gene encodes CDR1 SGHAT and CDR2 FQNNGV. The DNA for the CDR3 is TGTGCCAGCAGCTTAGAAGGTCGAGAGCGGAATGAGCAGTTCTTC. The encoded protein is CASSLEGRERNEQFF.

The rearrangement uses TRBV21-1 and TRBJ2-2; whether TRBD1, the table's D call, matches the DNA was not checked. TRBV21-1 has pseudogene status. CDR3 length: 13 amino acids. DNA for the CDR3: TGTGCCAGCAGCAAGTGGGGGCCCGGGGAGCTGTTTTTT. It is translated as CASSKWGPGELFF.

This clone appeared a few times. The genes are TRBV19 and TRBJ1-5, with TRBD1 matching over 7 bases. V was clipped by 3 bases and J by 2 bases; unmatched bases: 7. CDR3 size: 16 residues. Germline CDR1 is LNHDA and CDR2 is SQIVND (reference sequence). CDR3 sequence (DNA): TGTGCCAGTAGTATGGGCTACAGGGGACGCAATCAGCCCCAGCATTTT. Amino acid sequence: CASSMGYRGRNQPQHF.

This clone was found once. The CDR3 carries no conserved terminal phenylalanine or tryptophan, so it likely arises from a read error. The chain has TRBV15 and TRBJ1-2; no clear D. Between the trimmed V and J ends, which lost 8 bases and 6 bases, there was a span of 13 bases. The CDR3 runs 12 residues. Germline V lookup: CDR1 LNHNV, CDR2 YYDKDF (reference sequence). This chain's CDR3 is CATYTGVNGYTS. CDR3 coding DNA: TGTGCCACCTATACGGGAGTGAATGGCTACACCTCC.

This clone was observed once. The DNA of the CDR3 is TGCGCCAGCAGCTCGGACGGACAGGGGGGAAGCTATGGCTACACCTTC. Translated: CASSSDGQGGSYGYTF. This chain uses TRBV5-1 with TRBJ1-2; 10 positions match TRBD1. Trimming cost V 3 bases and J 4 bases; bases outside gene matches: 9. The germline V gene encodes CDR1 SGHRS and CDR2 YFSETQ. CDR3 size: 16 residues.

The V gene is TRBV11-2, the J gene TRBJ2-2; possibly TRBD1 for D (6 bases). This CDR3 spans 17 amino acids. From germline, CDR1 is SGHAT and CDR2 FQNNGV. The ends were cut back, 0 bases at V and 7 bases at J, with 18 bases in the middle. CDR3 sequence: CASSLDRGTGWFGELFF. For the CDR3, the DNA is TGTGCCAGCAGCTTAGATCGGGGAACAGGGTGGTTCGGGGAGCTGTTTTTT.

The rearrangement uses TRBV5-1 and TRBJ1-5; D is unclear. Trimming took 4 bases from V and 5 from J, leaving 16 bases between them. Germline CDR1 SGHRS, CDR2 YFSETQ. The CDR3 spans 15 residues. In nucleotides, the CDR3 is TGCGCCAGCAGCCTTTACCCTTCGAGCTATCAGCCCCAGCATTTT. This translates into CASSLYPSSYQPQHF. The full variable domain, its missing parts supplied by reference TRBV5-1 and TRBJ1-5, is KAGVTQTPRYLIKTRGQQVTLSCSPISGHRSVSWYQQTPGQGLQFLFEYFSETQRNKGNFPGRFSGRQFSNSRSEMNVSTLELGDSALYLCASSLYPSSYQPQHFGDGTRLSIL.

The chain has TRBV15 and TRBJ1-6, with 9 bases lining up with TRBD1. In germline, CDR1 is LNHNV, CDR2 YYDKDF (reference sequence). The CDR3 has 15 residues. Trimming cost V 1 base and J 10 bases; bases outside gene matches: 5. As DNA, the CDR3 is TGTGCCACCAGCAGAGGGGACAGGGTGGAGTCACCCCTCCACTTT. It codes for CATSRGDRVESPLHF.

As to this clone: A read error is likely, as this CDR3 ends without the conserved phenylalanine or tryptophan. As DNA, the CDR3 is TGTGCCAGCAGCCGGGGACAGGGGGCGAGGGCTTTCCTT. Its protein is CASSRGQGARAFL. The V call is TRBV2, the J call TRBJ1-1, with TRBD1 matching over 12 bases. The CDR3 runs 13 residues. After removal of 6 bases from V and 11 bases from J, the junction contained 7 bases not matched to a gene. From germline, CDR1 is SNHLY and CDR2 FYNNEI.

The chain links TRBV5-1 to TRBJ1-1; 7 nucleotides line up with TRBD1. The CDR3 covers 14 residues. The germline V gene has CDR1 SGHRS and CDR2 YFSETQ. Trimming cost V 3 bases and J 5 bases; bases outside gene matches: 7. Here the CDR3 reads CASSSADRATEAFF. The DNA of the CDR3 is TGCGCCAGCAGCTCGGCCGACAGGGCGACTGAAGCTTTCTTT.

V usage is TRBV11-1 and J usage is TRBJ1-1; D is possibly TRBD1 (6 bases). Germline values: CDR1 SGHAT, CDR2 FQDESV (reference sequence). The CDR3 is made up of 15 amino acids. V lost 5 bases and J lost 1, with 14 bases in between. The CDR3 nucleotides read TGTGCCAGCAGCAGCCTCGGGGGGCGGAACACTGAAGCTTTCTTT. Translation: CASSSLGGRNTEAFF. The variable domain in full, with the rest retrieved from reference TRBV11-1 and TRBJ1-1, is EAEVAQSPRYKITEKSQAVAFWCDPISGHATLYWYRQILGQGPELLVQFQDESVVDDSQLPKDRFSAERLKGVDSTLKIQPAELGDSAMYLCASSSLGGRNTEAFFGQGTRLTVV.

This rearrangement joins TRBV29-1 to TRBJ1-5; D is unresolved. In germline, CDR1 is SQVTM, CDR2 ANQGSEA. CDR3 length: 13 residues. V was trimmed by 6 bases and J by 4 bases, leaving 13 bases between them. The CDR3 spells CSVSASQNQPQHF. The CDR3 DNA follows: TGCAGCGTCTCTGCGTCCCAAAATCAGCCCCAGCATTTT.

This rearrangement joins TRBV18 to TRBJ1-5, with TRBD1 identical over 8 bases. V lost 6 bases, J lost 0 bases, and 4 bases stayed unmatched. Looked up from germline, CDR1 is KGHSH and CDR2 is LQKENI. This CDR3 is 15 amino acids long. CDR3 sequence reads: CASSAGQGSNQPQHF. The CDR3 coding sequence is TGTGCCAGCTCCGCCGGACAGGGTAGCAATCAGCCCCAGCATTTT.

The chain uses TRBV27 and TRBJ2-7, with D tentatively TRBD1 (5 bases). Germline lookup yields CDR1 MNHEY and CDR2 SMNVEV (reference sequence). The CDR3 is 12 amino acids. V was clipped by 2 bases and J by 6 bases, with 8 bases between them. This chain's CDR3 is CASSLGQGEQYF. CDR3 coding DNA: TGTGCCAGCAGTTTAGGGCAGGGCGAGCAGTACTTC.